This entry concerns a single T cell receptor beta chain. The sample is drawn from a study of blood T cell repertoires in COVID-19. CDR1 and CDR2 (germline): SGHTA, FQGNSA. Trimming left V 7 bases short and J 5 bases short, with 21 bases between. The CDR3 runs to 15 residues. Clones were sequenced by immunoSEQ multiplex PCR, and TCRdb holds only the in-frame ones, with some missing. The table includes 250,000 to 300,000 clones, more than 75% detected once. This clonotype was sampled from a woman between 50 and 59 years old who had been exposed to COVID-19. This chain links TRBV7-2 with TRBJ2-7, with TRBD2 as a possible D gene (7 bases). Sample: PBMCs or T cells enriched from blood (not recorded which). DNA for the CDR3: TGTGCCAGCACCATTCAAGGCGGGGGCTCAAACGAGCAGTACTTC. Its protein is CASTIQGGGSNEQYF.